Listed here are 25 T cell receptor beta chains from one sample, sequenced in a study of blood T cell repertoires in COVID-19. Generated by immunoSEQ multiplex PCR, the TCRdb table keeps only in-frame clones and is missing some. The sample lists hundreds of thousands of clones; 80% to 90% were seen once. The source material was peripheral blood. These receptors were collected from a woman in her seventies with COVID-19, enrolled during active disease.

The chain links TRBV10-2 to TRBJ2-7; no clear D gene. With 0 bases removed from V and 4 bases from J, the gap between germline ends came to 7 bases. The CDR3 loop spans 13 amino acids. Looked up from germline, CDR1 is WSHSY and CDR2 is SAAADI. CDR3 in DNA: TGCGCCAGCAGTGAGTCGAACTGGTACGAGCAGTACTTC. It codes for CASSESNWYEQYF.

The chain recombines TRBV7-2 with TRBJ2-1, with TRBD2 identical over 10 bases. The CDR3 is 16 residues long. The junction had 8 bases not matched to a gene; V was cut back by 2 bases and J by 7 bases. CDR1 is SGHTA and CDR2 is FQGNSA in the germline V gene. The CDR3 coding sequence is TGTGCCAGCAGCTTAATCAGCGGGGGGGCAGGGAATGAGCAGTTCTTC. Translation: CASSLISGGAGNEQFF.

The chain employs TRBV5-1 and TRBJ2-5, with 8 bases aligning to TRBD1. Losses at the gene ends were 4 bases for V and 5 bases for J; bases not matched to a gene: 10. CDR3 length equals 15 residues. CDR1 is SGHRS and CDR2 is YFSETQ in the germline V gene. The CDR3 DNA reads as TGCGCCAGCAGCCGTTGGACAGGGAAAGGGGAGACCCAGTACTTC. Amino acid sequence: CASSRWTGKGETQYF.

V and J are TRBV7-9 and TRBJ2-5; 7 nucleotides match TRBD2. The CDR3 is 17 amino acids. J lost 7 bases, V lost 5 bases, and 19 bases had no gene match. The germline V gene has CDR1 SEHNR and CDR2 FQNEAQ (reference sequence). The CDR3 DNA sequence: TGTGCCAGCAGCCCCCTTCAGTGGACTAGTGCCGTCGCGACCCAGTACTTC. Its protein is CASSPLQWTSAVATQYF.

About this clone itself: At one of its ends the junction is not consistent with the germline gene, which may arise from a read error. The chain employs TRBV27 and TRBJ2-7; a weak D match, TRBD1 (5 bases). The CDR3 runs to 10 residues. CDR1 MNHEY and CDR2 SMNVEV come from the germline V gene (reference sequence). CDR3 in amino acids: CASSLGEGDF. The CDR3 nucleotides read TGTGCCAGCAGTTTAGGGGAAGGGGACTTC.

The chain employs TRBV9 and TRBJ1-2, with no clear D. This CDR3 region has 11 residues. Germline CDR1 and CDR2: SGDLS and YYNGEE. Trimming shortened V by 4 bases and J by 5 bases, and 6 bases separated the two germline ends. The CDR3 protein is CASSLRYGYTF. CDR3 sequence (DNA): TGTGCCAGCAGCTTGAGATATGGCTACACCTTC.

J is TRBJ1-2 and V is TRBV6-1; 10 bases fit TRBD1. J was trimmed by 4 bases and V by 2 bases; bases with no gene match: 10. The CDR3 is made up of 17 amino acids. Germline CDR1 reads MNHNS; CDR2 reads SASEGT. The CDR3 reads CASSEYVTGGLAYGYTF. For the CDR3, the DNA is TGTGCCAGCAGTGAATATGTGACAGGGGGCTTGGCCTATGGCTACACCTTC.

The gene calls are TRBV11-2 and TRBJ2-1; possible D gene TRBD1, 5 bases. The CDR3 has 14 amino acids. Germline CDR1 reads SGHAT; CDR2 reads FQNNGV. Deletions cut 6 bases from V and 8 bases from J, with 17 bases between. The CDR3 region is CASSLRGLGDEQFF. The CDR3 DNA is TGTGCCAGCAGTCTTCGCGGTTTAGGGGATGAGCAGTTCTTC.

This chain links TRBV18 with TRBJ1-5; D possibly corresponds to TRBD1 (5 bases). V lost 0 bases and J 6 bases, leaving 9 bases between the germline ends. The CDR3 length is 14 residues. The germline gives CDR1 KGHSH, CDR2 LQKENI. CDR3 protein: CASSPPGAVQPQHF. CDR3 in DNA: TGTGCCAGCTCACCACCAGGGGCAGTTCAGCCCCAGCATTTT. The full variable domain, with the rest looked up from reference TRBV18 and TRBJ1-5, is NAGVMQNPRHLVRRRGQEARLRCSPMKGHSHVYWYRQLPEEGLKFMVYLQKENIIDESGMPKERFSAEFPKEGPSILRIQQVVRGDSAAYFCASSPPGAVQPQHFGDGTRLSIL.

This chain connects TRBV4-1 to TRBJ1-2; D is ambiguous. CDR1 MGHRA and CDR2 YSYEKL come from the germline V gene. V gave up 6 bases and J gave up 5 bases, with 10 bases separating them. CDR3 length: 12 residues. CDR3 amino acids: CASRNYRYGYTF. CDR3 bases: TGCGCCAGCAGAAACTATCGGTATGGCTACACCTTC.

J is TRBJ1-1 and V is TRBV5-4, with 7 bases lining up with TRBD1. V trimming: 0 bases; J trimming: 4 bases; junction bases outside the gene matches: 3. In germline, CDR1 is SGHNT, CDR2 YYREEE (reference sequence). This CDR3 is 14 amino acids long. This CDR3 reads CASSLDRGPTEAFF. CDR3 DNA: TGTGCCAGCAGCTTGGACAGGGGCCCCACTGAAGCTTTCTTT.

The sample holds one count of this clone. The chain recombines TRBV11-3 with TRBJ1-1; TRBD1 might be the D (6 bases). The CDR3 is made up of 17 amino acids. Trimming left V 5 bases short and J 0 bases short, with 19 bases between. Germline loops: CDR1 SGHNT, CDR2 YENEEA. The CDR3, as DNA: TGTGCCAGCAGCCCCAGCCGGCTCACAGGGATGAACACTGAAGCTTTCTTT. Its protein product is CASSPSRLTGMNTEAFF.

This sequence joins TRBV30 and TRBJ2-5, with 12 nucleotides matching TRBD2. This CDR3 comprises 14 residues. Germline trimming cut 5 bases from V and 2 bases from J; bases unmatched to any gene: 3. Germline V gene lookup returns CDR1 GTSNPN and CDR2 SVGIG (reference sequence). The CDR3 coding sequence is TGTGCCTGGGCGACTAGCGGGGGACAAGAGACCCAGTACTTC. Protein: CAWATSGGQETQYF.

This sequence joins TRBV6-5 and TRBJ1-1; D is uncertain. Germline V gene lookup returns CDR1 MNHEY and CDR2 SVGAGI. This CDR3 has 13 amino acids. Trimming took off 6 bases at V and 1 base at J, with 9 bases between the two ends. The CDR3 nucleotides are TGTGCCAGCAGCCGTACATCGAACACTGAAGCTTTCTTT. As protein: CASSRTSNTEAFF.

The rearrangement uses TRBV13 and TRBJ2-1; D is unresolved. This CDR3 contains 17 residues. V dropped 4 bases and J dropped 7 bases, with 23 bases sitting between them. Germline CDR1 PRHDT, CDR2 FYEKMQ (reference sequence). The CDR3 sequence: CASSSLISGIGKNEQFF. CDR3 nucleotide sequence: TGTGCCAGCAGCTCCCTTATTTCAGGAATAGGTAAAAATGAGCAGTTCTTC.

This clone is a singleton in its sample. The chain is built from TRBV2 and TRBJ2-1; a possible D gene is TRBD1 (6 bases). Germline lookup yields CDR1 SNHLY and CDR2 FYNNEI. The CDR3 contains 14 residues. Trimming cost V 7 bases and J 4 bases, with 14 bases left between them. CDR3 sequence: CASNTGHSYNEQFF. CDR3 sequence (DNA): TGTGCCAGCAATACAGGGCATAGTTACAATGAGCAGTTCTTC.

The rearrangement links TRBV6-4 to TRBJ2-3; TRBD1 agrees at 7 bases. CDR3 length equals 15 residues. CDR1 is MRHNA and CDR2 is SNTAGT in the germline V gene. V was clipped by 0 bases and J by 4 bases; unmatched bases: 4. For the CDR3, the DNA is TGTGCCAGCAGTGACTCAGGGGGCGATGCAGATACGCAGTATTTT. The encoded protein is CASSDSGGDADTQYF.

Comments on this clone: Other DNA sequences from this sample encode an identical CDR3 as well. The V call is TRBV19, the J call TRBJ1-5, with 7 bases that match TRBD1. Trimming took 4 bases from V and 2 from J; bases not matched to a gene: 5. CDR1 is LNHDA, CDR2 SQIVND, per germline (reference sequence). This CDR3 region has 15 residues. Here the CDR3 reads CASSTRQGGNQPQHF. The DNA of the CDR3 is TGTGCCAGTAGTACCAGACAGGGTGGCAATCAGCCCCAGCATTTT.

The V and J genes are TRBV10-3 and TRBJ1-1, with D possibly matching TRBD1 (6 bases). Germline lookup yields CDR1 ENHRY and CDR2 SYGVKD. Trimming cost V 6 bases and J 6 bases, with 17 bases left between them. The CDR3 covers 14 residues. This CDR3 reads CAISLQGIISEAFF. For the CDR3, the DNA is TGTGCCATCAGCCTCCAGGGGATCATCTCTGAAGCTTTCTTT.

The chain has TRBV9 and TRBJ2-5; perhaps TRBD1 as D (6 bases). The CDR3 consists of 14 residues. From germline, CDR1 is SGDLS and CDR2 YYNGEE. V was cut by 4 bases and J by 1 base, with 11 bases left in between. CDR3 residues: CASSTWDTQETQYF. The CDR3 coding sequence is TGTGCCAGCAGCACCTGGGACACCCAAGAGACCCAGTACTTC.

The rearrangement uses TRBV9 and TRBJ2-7, with 7 bases matching TRBD1. V was clipped by 6 bases and J by 0 bases; unmatched bases: 9. Germline V CDR1 and CDR2: SGDLS, YYNGEE. The CDR3 extends over 15 amino acids. In DNA form, the CDR3 reads TGTGCCAGCACCCCTACCGGACAGGTCTCCTACGAGCAGTACTTC. Protein: CASTPTGQVSYEQYF.

The chain is built from TRBV7-9 and TRBJ2-3; possible D gene TRBD1, 6 bases. Trimming cost V 1 base and J 4 bases, with 9 bases left between them. This CDR3 region has 14 residues. The germline V gene encodes CDR1 SEHNR and CDR2 FQNEAQ (reference sequence). CDR3 region: CASSLDRVSDTQYF. The CDR3 DNA reads TGTGCCAGCAGCTTAGACAGGGTTTCAGATACGCAGTATTTT. The variable domain in full, completed from reference TRBV7-9 and TRBJ2-3, reads DTGVSQNPRHKITKRGQNVTFRCDPISEHNRLYWYRQTLGQGPEFLTYFQNEAQLEKSRLLSDRFSAERPKGSFSTLEIQRTEQGDSAMYLCASSLDRVSDTQYFGPGTRLTVL.

V usage is TRBV4-1 and J usage is TRBJ2-5; D may be TRBD2 (6 bases). Trimming left V 2 bases short and J 4 bases short, with 17 bases between. Germline V lookup: CDR1 MGHRA, CDR2 YSYEKL. CDR3 length: 16 residues. The CDR3 reads CASSQPRQVGRETQYF. DNA for the CDR3: TGCGCCAGCAGCCAACCCCGGCAGGTCGGGAGAGAGACCCAGTACTTC.

Regarding this clone: The same CDR3 arises from other DNA sequences in this sample as well. The CDR3 sequence: CASSPTGYGYTF. The CDR3 nucleotides are TGTGCCAGCAGCCCTACAGGGTATGGCTACACCTTC. This chain uses TRBV28 with TRBJ1-2, with a tentative D call TRBD1 (6 bases). Trimming took off 6 bases at V and 5 bases at J, with 10 bases between the two ends. CDR1 and CDR2 (germline): MDHEN, SYDVKM. CDR3 length equals 12 residues.

For the CDR3, the DNA is TGTGCCAGCAGTTTAGGCCCGGGACAGGGAGGTCCAGATACGCAGTATTTT. Residues: CASSLGPGQGGPDTQYF. The V and J genes are TRBV28 and TRBJ2-3; 9 nucleotides line up with TRBD1. Per germline, CDR1 MDHEN and CDR2 SYDVKM. The ends lost 2 bases at V and 4 bases at J; junction bases unmatched: 10. CDR3 length: 17 amino acids.